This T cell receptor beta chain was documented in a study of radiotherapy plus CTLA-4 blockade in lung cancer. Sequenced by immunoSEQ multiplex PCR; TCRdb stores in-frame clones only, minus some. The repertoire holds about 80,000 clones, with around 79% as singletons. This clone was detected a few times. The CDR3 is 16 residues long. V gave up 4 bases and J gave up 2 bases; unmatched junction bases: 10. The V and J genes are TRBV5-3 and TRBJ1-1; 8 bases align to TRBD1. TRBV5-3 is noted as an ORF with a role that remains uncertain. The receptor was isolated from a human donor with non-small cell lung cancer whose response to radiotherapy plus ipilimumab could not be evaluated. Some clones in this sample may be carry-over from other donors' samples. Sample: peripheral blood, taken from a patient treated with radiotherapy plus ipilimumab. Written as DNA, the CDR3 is TGTGCCAGAAGCCAGACAGGGGAGATTGGTAACACTGAAGCTTTCTTT. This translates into CARSQTGEIGNTEAFF.